The 8 T cell receptor beta chains given below trace back to one sample, sequenced in a study of blood T cells in healthy people across ages. Primed by a sample-barcoded 5' primer and a J-beta primer mix, a second PCR proceeded for about 6 to 12 cycles. TCRdb analysed the 5' RACE reads with MiXCR anew, one entry per CDR3 protein. The data hold roughly 680,000 distinct CDR3 sequences, with about 51% observed a single time. The sequenced sample consisted of blood. The receptors were sampled from a woman of 80 years or more in good health.

A few counts support this clonotype. The chain links TRBV14 to TRBJ1-6; a possible D gene is TRBD1 (5 bases). Germline V gene sequence: CDR1 SGHDN, CDR2 FVKESK. This CDR3 is built from 15 residues. Between the trimmed V and J ends, which lost 4 bases and 7 bases, there was a span of 14 bases. This chain's CDR3 is CASSPLGQFNSPLHF. The CDR3 region has the DNA TGTGCCAGCAGCCCACTCGGACAATTCAATTCACCCCTCCACTTT.

This chain connects TRBV4-2 to TRBJ1-1; possibly TRBD1 for D (5 bases). CDR1 is LGHNA and CDR2 is YNFKEQ in the germline V gene. The V end was cut by 4 bases, the J end by 3 bases, with 15 bases between. The CDR3 runs 15 residues. CDR3 in amino acids: CASSPRPRGDTEAFF. The CDR3 region has the DNA TGTGCCAGCAGCCCTCGGCCCCGGGGGGACACTGAAGCTTTCTTT.

This rearrangement joins TRBV4-1 to TRBJ2-3, with D uncertain. CDR1 is MGHRA, CDR2 YSYEKL, per germline. The V gene lost 3 bases and the J gene lost 4 bases, with 8 bases spanning the gap. The CDR3 length is 13 residues. CDR3 amino acids: CASSQALADTQYF. CDR3 sequence (DNA): TGCGCCAGCAGCCAGGCTTTAGCAGATACGCAGTATTTT.

The rearrangement joins TRBV9 to TRBJ1-1, with D unclear. Germline V gene data show CDR1 as SGDLS and CDR2 as YYNGEE. V lost 0 bases and J 6 bases, leaving 12 bases between the germline ends. CDR3 length equals 14 residues. CDR3 in DNA: TGTGCCAGCAGCGTAGATTCGCGGGGTCCTGAAGCTTTCTTT. Its translation: CASSVDSRGPEAFF.

CDR3 amino acids: CASSGLAGNNEQFF. DNA of the CDR3: TGTGCCAGCAGTGGACTAGCGGGGAACAATGAGCAGTTCTTC. The chain links TRBV2 to TRBJ2-1; 11 bases are a match to TRBD2. After removal of 4 bases from V and 5 bases from J, the junction contained 1 base not matched to a gene. Germline CDR1 reads SNHLY; CDR2 reads FYNNEI. This CDR3 is 14 amino acids long.

The genes are TRBV7-8 and TRBJ2-1; D not certain. The better agreement between TRBJ2-7 and the DNA end casts doubt on the J call. The CDR3 runs to 15 residues. CDR1 and CDR2 (germline): SGHVS, FQNEAQ. CDR3 nucleotides: TGTGCCAGCAGCTTAGAGTCCAACCCCTACAATGAGCAGTACTTC. Translation gives CASSLESNPYNEQYF.

CDR3 residues: CASSAGPQRGARTDTQYF. The CDR3 nucleotides are TGTGCCAGCAGCGCTGGGCCCCAGCGGGGGGCCCGCACAGATACGCAGTATTTT. The rearrangement links TRBV9 to TRBJ2-3; 9 nucleotides align to TRBD2. V lost 3 bases, J lost 1 base, and 12 bases stayed unmatched. The CDR3 runs 18 residues. Germline V gives CDR1 SGDLS, CDR2 YYNGEE.

This chain links TRBV2 with TRBJ2-2, with TRBD2 identical over 7 bases. V shed 8 bases, J shed 7 bases, and the junction held 4 bases outside the gene matches. Germline V gene sequence: CDR1 SNHLY, CDR2 FYNNEI. The CDR3 has 12 amino acids. The CDR3 is CASGGVIGELFF. DNA for the CDR3: TGTGCCAGCGGGGGGGTTATCGGGGAGCTGTTTTTT.